The 20 T cell receptor beta chains in this list originate from one sample, sequenced in a study of T cells after posttransplantation cyclophosphamide. Produced via immunoSEQ multiplex PCR; TCRdb's table is partial and in-frame only. Recorded here are more than 10,000 clones, none singletons. Cyclophosphamide on days +3 and +4 followed busulfan-fludarabine conditioning and a marrow graft. Source: PBMCs, taken after allogeneic stem cell transplant with posttransplant cyclophosphamide. These receptors were obtained from a female patient between 35 and 55 years old who received an allogeneic stem cell transplant from an unrelated donor, was CMV-positive, and had acute GVHD only. A subset of T cells may come from the graft donor.

This clone appeared many times. The rearrangement joins TRBV9 to TRBJ2-3, with 7 bases fitting TRBD1. V shed 3 bases, J shed 0 bases, and the junction held 1 base outside the gene matches. CDR1 and CDR2 (germline): SGDLS, YYNGEE. The CDR3 is 14 amino acids. DNA of the CDR3: TGTGCCAGCAGCGCGGACAGGAGCACAGATACGCAGTATTTT. Protein product: CASSADRSTDTQYF.

This clone has a count of ten or more. V gene TRBV15 combines with J gene TRBJ1-5; 9 bases match TRBD1. The CDR3 has 16 residues. Germline loops: CDR1 LNHNV, CDR2 YYDKDF (reference sequence). Germline trimming cut 2 bases from V and 9 bases from J; bases unmatched to any gene: 11. The CDR3 is CATSRTGGFTPRPQHF. The CDR3 DNA is TGTGCCACCAGCAGAACAGGGGGCTTCACCCCTAGGCCCCAGCATTTT.

The V and J genes are TRBV5-4 and TRBJ2-3; TRBD1 aligns across 9 bases. The germline V gene encodes CDR1 SGHNT and CDR2 YYREEE (reference sequence). J was trimmed by 0 bases and V by 3 bases; bases with no gene match: 2. The CDR3 is 15 residues long. Here the CDR3 DNA reads TGTGCCAGCAGCTCGGGACAGGGCAGCACAGATACGCAGTATTTT. It specifies CASSSGQGSTDTQYF.

The table lists this clone with many counts. The rearrangement joins TRBV7-9 to TRBJ2-7; the match to TRBD2 covers 7 bases. Germline values: CDR1 SEHNR, CDR2 FQNEAQ (reference sequence). This CDR3 contains 12 residues. V lost 10 bases, J lost 0 bases, and 3 bases stayed unmatched. DNA for the CDR3: TGTGCCACTAAGCGGGGCTCCTACGAGCAGTACGTC. Amino acid sequence: CATKRGSYEQYV.

This clone was counted at least ten times. CDR3 residues: CASSLQATPYEQYF. The CDR3 DNA is TGTGCCAGCAGTTTACAGGCTACCCCCTACGAGCAGTACTTC. The V gene is TRBV7-8, the J gene TRBJ2-7; tentatively, D is TRBD1 (5 bases). The CDR3 runs 14 residues. V was shortened by 6 bases and J by 2 bases, with 14 bases between the two germline ends. The germline gives CDR1 SGHVS, CDR2 FQNEAQ.

The chain links TRBV29-1 to TRBJ1-2, with TRBD1 matching over 7 bases. The J segment lost 4 bases and the V segment lost 2 bases, leaving 16 bases of the junction unmatched. This CDR3 contains 17 residues. From germline, CDR1 is SQVTM and CDR2 ANQGSEA. CDR3 loop: CSVERETGTSAIYGYTF. The CDR3 nucleotides read TGCAGCGTTGAACGGGAGACAGGGACTTCGGCTATCTATGGCTACACCTTC.

Only a few counts were recorded for this clone. V and J are TRBV5-6 and TRBJ2-4; the D gene is possibly TRBD1 (6 bases). The CDR3 has 14 amino acids. V was clipped by 4 bases and J by 0 bases, with 8 bases between them. Germline V CDR1 and CDR2: SGHDT, YYEEEE. The CDR3 region is CASSGRGAKNIQYF. Written as DNA, the CDR3 is TGTGCCAGCAGCGGCAGGGGAGCCAAAAACATTCAGTACTTC.

This clone was observed many times. This chain connects TRBV4-2 to TRBJ2-3; 9 bases are a match to TRBD1. The V gene end was trimmed by 5 bases and the J gene end by 2 bases; junction bases not matched to a gene: 8. Per the germline V gene, CDR1 is LGHNA and CDR2 is YNFKEQ. CDR3 length equals 16 residues. CDR3 DNA: TGTGCCAGCAGCTTAGGGGGGACAGGGTACACAGATACGCAGTATTTT. It translates to CASSLGGTGYTDTQYF.

The CDR3 loop reads CASSLGIDTQYF. DNA for the CDR3: TGTGCCAGCAGCTTGGGCATAGATACGCAGTATTTT. This rearrangement joins TRBV7-2 to TRBJ2-3; no firm D call. Trimming removed 3 bases at V and 5 bases at J, with 6 bases between. Germline V CDR1 and CDR2: SGHTA, FQGNSA. There are 12 residues in the CDR3.

This clone has ten or more counts. V gene TRBV6-6 combines with J gene TRBJ2-7; D not certain. V shed 2 bases and J shed 1 base, with 9 bases lying between them. CDR1 and CDR2 from the germline V gene are MNHNY and SVGAGI (reference sequence). The CDR3 totals 14 residues. The CDR3 DNA is TGTGCCAGCAGTTACGGGCAGTATTCCTACGAGCAGTACTTC. Residues: CASSYGQYSYEQYF.

This clone was counted many times. This sequence joins TRBV28 and TRBJ1-1, with D perhaps matching TRBD1 (5 bases). The germline V gene has CDR1 MDHEN and CDR2 SYDVKM. The V end was cut by 2 bases, the J end by 5 bases, with 15 bases between. The CDR3 consists of 15 residues. CDR3 nucleotides: TGTGCCAGCAGTTTAACGGGGGAATGGAGGACTGAAGCTTTCTTT. Protein product: CASSLTGEWRTEAFF.

This chain connects TRBV7-3 to TRBJ2-1; TRBD2 might be the D (6 bases). Trimming removed 1 base from V and 5 bases from J, with 12 bases in between. Germline CDR1 is SGHTA and CDR2 is FQGTGA. The CDR3 consists of 15 residues. The CDR3 reads CASSLRRTTNNEQFF. The CDR3 DNA follows: TGTGCCAGCAGCTTAAGAAGGACTACTAACAATGAGCAGTTCTTC.

The chain combines TRBV18 with TRBJ1-2, with 8 bases lining up with TRBD1. The CDR3 contains 15 residues. The germline V gene has CDR1 KGHSH and CDR2 LQKENI. J gave up 3 bases and V 3 bases, and 6 bases lay outside the gene matches. In nucleotides, the CDR3 is TGTGCCAGCTCACCGAGCGGACAGGGCCACTATGGCTACACCTTC. Translation: CASSPSGQGHYGYTF.

The table lists this clone with a few counts. The CDR3 spells CASSRGGRGDIQYF. The DNA of the CDR3 is TGTGCCAGCAGCAGAGGGGGACGTGGGGACATTCAGTACTTC. The rearrangement links TRBV11-2 to TRBJ2-4, with a tentative D call TRBD1 (6 bases). Germline lookup yields CDR1 SGHAT and CDR2 FQNNGV. V was cut by 5 bases and J by 8 bases, with 16 bases left in between. CDR3 size: 14 residues. Full variable domain (missing parts from reference TRBV11-2 and TRBJ2-4): EAGVAQSPRYKIIEKRQSVAFWCNPISGHATLYWYQQILGQGPKLLIQFQNNGVVDDSQLPKDRFSAERLKGVDSTLKIQPAKLEDSAVYLCASSRGGRGDIQYFGAGTRLSVL.

This clone showed up many times. V usage is TRBV7-9 and J usage is TRBJ2-3; a possible D gene is TRBD1 (5 bases). CDR3 length: 15 amino acids. With 5 bases removed from V and 4 bases from J, the gap between germline ends came to 16 bases. Germline-derived CDR1 and CDR2 are SEHNR and FQNEAQ (reference sequence). CDR3 nucleotides: TGTGCCAGCAGCCCAGGGCCCTCTTCTGCAGATACGCAGTATTTT. Translation gives CASSPGPSSADTQYF.

The rearrangement joins TRBV7-8 to TRBJ2-1, with D possibly TRBD2 on 5 matching bases. With 3 bases removed from V and 6 bases from J, the gap between germline ends came to 12 bases. In germline, CDR1 is SGHVS, CDR2 FQNEAQ. CDR3 length: 14 residues. This CDR3 is CASSFGGRGNEQFF. The CDR3 DNA reads TGTGCCAGCAGCTTCGGTGGGAGAGGCAATGAGCAGTTCTTC.

This clone was observed a handful of times. The chain has TRBV4-1 and TRBJ2-5; the match to TRBD1 covers 7 bases. Gene TRBJ2-7 matches the end of the DNA better, so the J call may be wrong. Germline assignment: CDR1 MGHRA and CDR2 YSYEKL. CDR3 size: 15 residues. The chain's CDR3 is CASSQAGTVPYEQYF. In DNA, the CDR3 is TGCGCCAGCAGCCAGGCCGGGACAGTCCCCTACGAGCAGTACTTC.

The V gene is TRBV7-8, the J gene TRBJ2-3, with 12 nucleotides matching TRBD2. CDR3 length equals 16 residues. CDR1 is SGHVS, CDR2 FQNEAQ, per germline. V lost 5 bases to trimming and J lost 5 bases; unmatched junction nucleotides: 8. The CDR3 protein is CASSRASGGARDTQYF. CDR3 in DNA: TGTGCCAGCAGCCGAGCTAGCGGGGGGGCCAGAGATACGCAGTATTTT.

This clone was seen only a few times. The CDR3 protein is CASSSTGTSGRYEQFF. The CDR3, as DNA: TGTGCCAGCAGCAGTACCGGGACTAGCGGGAGATATGAGCAGTTCTTC. The rearrangement joins TRBV7-8 to TRBJ2-1, with 14 bases aligning to TRBD2. CDR3 length equals 16 residues. In germline, CDR1 is SGHVS, CDR2 FQNEAQ. Losses at the gene ends were 5 bases for V and 8 bases for J; bases not matched to a gene: 8.

This clone was picked up a small number of times. The V call is TRBV5-1, the J call TRBJ2-3, with 11 bases that match TRBD1. V lost 4 bases to trimming and J lost 4 bases; unmatched junction nucleotides: 2. This CDR3 region has 14 residues. CDR1 is SGHRS, CDR2 YFSETQ, per germline. The CDR3 loop is CASSTGQGADTQYF. As DNA, the CDR3 is TGCGCCAGCAGCACGGGACAGGGGGCAGATACGCAGTATTTT.